This T cell receptor (beta chain) was identified during a study of cytomegalovirus exposure and HLA in healthy donors. Whole-study findings and limits: In most subjects, TCR beta sequences reportedly gave accurate predictions of HLA-A and HLA-B alleles. According to a later analysis, most TCR beta chains associated with CMV appeared HLA-restricted.

This CDR3 region has 16 residues. CDR1 and CDR2 (germline): MDHEN, SYDVKM. Trimming cost V 10 bases and J 2 bases; bases outside gene matches: 9. 60 Vbeta and 13 Jbeta primers were used in PCR. Clones were read by immunoSEQ multiplex PCR, and TCRdb kept only the in-frame ones, dropping some. The sample yields tens of thousands of clones, 75% to 90% seen once. Remarks on this clone: The antigen is undetermined.

The clonotype originates from a man aged 18-30 years in good health and CMV-seronegative. The material sequenced was PBMCs. The chain recombines TRBV28 with TRBJ2-7; 15 positions agree with TRBD2. This chain's CDR3 is CATAGLAGGGPYEQYF. For the CDR3, the DNA is TGTGCCACCGCAGGACTAGCGGGAGGGGGCCCCTACGAGCAGTACTTC.